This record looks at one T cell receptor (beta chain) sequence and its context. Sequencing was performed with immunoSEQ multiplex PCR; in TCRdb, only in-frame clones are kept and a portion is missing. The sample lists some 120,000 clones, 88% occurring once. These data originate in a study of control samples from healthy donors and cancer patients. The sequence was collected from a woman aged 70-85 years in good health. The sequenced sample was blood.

CDR3 nucleotide sequence: TGCGCCAGCAGTGCGACCAGGGGGCGAAGAGGAAACACCATATATTTT. This codes for CASSATRGRRGNTIYF. The V and J genes are TRBV10-2 and TRBJ1-3; TRBD1 aligns across 8 bases. After removal of 4 bases from V and 4 bases from J, the junction contained 9 bases not matched to a gene. CDR3 length equals 16 residues. Germline V lookup: CDR1 WSHSY, CDR2 SAAADI.